These 18 T cell receptor beta chains originate from one sample sequenced in a study of long-term antiretroviral therapy in people with HIV. It was version v3.0 of the immunoSEQ assay that was run at survey level. Data came from immunoSEQ multiplex PCR; TCRdb stores just in-frame clones and leaves some out. Of some 35,000 clones detected, almost 85% appear once; the ten largest clones hold around 6.1%. The material was unsorted PBMCs, obtained 0.6 years after starting antiretroviral therapy. The source is a man aged 18-30 years with HIV.

V is TRBV29-1 and J is TRBJ2-1; unclear D gene. This CDR3 region has 12 residues. Germline CDR1 is SQVTM and CDR2 is ANQGSEA. Trimming took 1 base from V and 6 from J, leaving 7 bases between them. CDR3 sequence: CSVEVSSNEQFF. The CDR3 DNA reads TGCAGCGTTGAAGTGTCTAGCAATGAGCAGTTCTTC.

This clone was seen once. The chain has TRBV5-4 and TRBJ2-7; no clear D gene. Trimming took 5 bases from V and 6 from J, leaving 21 bases between them. The CDR3 is 15 residues long. Germline V lookup: CDR1 SGHNT, CDR2 YYREEE (reference sequence). The CDR3 loop is CASSPKVLGSAEQYF. CDR3 in DNA: TGTGCCAGCAGTCCAAAAGTGCTGGGTTCGGCCGAGCAGTACTTC.

The table lists this clone with a count of one. This chain connects TRBV10-1 to TRBJ2-7, with D tentatively TRBD2 (6 bases). V was trimmed by 1 base and J by 0 bases, leaving 13 bases between them. Germline CDR1 and CDR2: WNHNN and SYGVQD (reference sequence). The CDR3 length is 16 residues. The CDR3 nucleotides read TGCGCCAGCAGTGAGTACAAAGGGACTCCCTCCTACGAGCAGTACTTC. It yields the protein CASSEYKGTPSYEQYF.

V usage is TRBV7-9 and J usage is TRBJ2-7; D is uncertain. This CDR3 has 13 amino acids. Trimming left V 5 bases short and J 4 bases short, with 12 bases between. Per germline, CDR1 SEHNR and CDR2 FQNEAQ (reference sequence). The CDR3 region is CASSTSNLYEQYF. Here the CDR3 DNA reads TGTGCCAGCAGCACATCTAATTTGTACGAGCAGTACTTC.

This clone has a handful of counts. The genes are TRBV28 and TRBJ2-7; tentatively, D is TRBD2 (6 bases). Between the trimmed V and J ends, which lost 6 bases and 0 bases, there was a span of 15 bases. CDR3 size: 15 residues. CDR1 and CDR2 (germline): MDHEN, SYDVKM. The CDR3 nucleotides are TGTGCCAGCAGGCGGGACCGAGGGAGCTCCTACGAGCAGTACTTC. It specifies CASRRDRGSSYEQYF. Full variable domain (outside the CDR3, taken from reference TRBV28 and TRBJ2-7): DVKVTQSSRYLVKRTGEKVFLECVQDMDHENMFWYRQDPGLGLRLIYFSYDVKMKEKGDIPEGYSVSREKKERFSLILESASTNQTSMYLCASRRDRGSSYEQYFGPGTRLTVT.

The gene calls are TRBV18 and TRBJ2-3; D is perhaps TRBD1 (6 bases). The V end lost 2 bases, the J end lost 2 bases, and 11 bases lay between the germline ends. Per germline, CDR1 KGHSH and CDR2 LQKENI. CDR3 length: 15 amino acids. CDR3 bases: TGTGCCAGCTCACCATTTCAGGGGAACACAGATACGCAGTATTTT. Translating gives CASSPFQGNTDTQYF.

The chain combines TRBV6-1 with TRBJ2-7, with 13 bases fitting TRBD2. The V gene's germline CDR1 is MNHNS and CDR2 SASEGT. After removal of 4 bases from V and 4 bases from J, the junction contained 7 bases not matched to a gene. This CDR3 contains 16 residues. The CDR3 sequence: CASSGGLAGAGYEQYF. In DNA form, the CDR3 reads TGTGCCAGCAGTGGCGGACTAGCGGGAGCAGGATACGAGCAGTACTTC.

V gene TRBV18 combines with J gene TRBJ1-1; weak D call: TRBD1 (5 bases). CDR1 KGHSH and CDR2 LQKENI come from the germline V gene. The CDR3 loop spans 14 amino acids. Trimming shortened V by 1 base and J by 2 bases, and 8 bases separated the two germline ends. CDR3 bases: TGTGCCAGCTCACCACGAGGGGCTAACACTGAAGCTTTCTTT. The encoded protein is CASSPRGANTEAFF.

This clone has more than one count but fewer than ten. This chain uses TRBV7-2 with TRBJ1-2; D unclear. Trimming stripped 6 bases from V and 7 bases from J, with 12 bases between. Looked up from germline, CDR1 is SGHTA and CDR2 is FQGNSA. The CDR3 has 12 amino acids. CDR3 sequence reads: CASSLSGSGYTF. The CDR3, as DNA: TGTGCCAGCAGTTTAAGTGGGAGTGGCTACACCTTC.

This sequence joins TRBV2 and TRBJ2-5; 13 bases align to TRBD2. V shed 5 bases and J 5 bases; nucleotides not matched to a gene: 17. The CDR3 runs to 19 residues. From germline, CDR1 is SNHLY and CDR2 FYNNEI. CDR3 sequence reads: CASSPSTRLAGGPSETQYF. CDR3 nucleotides: TGTGCCAGCAGTCCATCTACCAGACTAGCGGGAGGCCCCTCGGAGACCCAGTACTTC.

Comment on this clone: At one end the junction does not follow the germline gene, possibly because of a read error. The gene calls are TRBV7-7 and TRBJ2-3; D perhaps matches TRBD2 (5 bases). In germline, CDR1 is SSHAT, CDR2 FNYEAQ (reference sequence). The CDR3 is made up of 13 amino acids. This chain's CDR3 is CASSFGLLDTQYF. The CDR3 nucleotides are TGTGCTAGCAGCTTCGGACTTCTCGATACGCAGTATTTT.

This clone has more than one count but fewer than ten. The chain employs TRBV11-2 and TRBJ1-2; 8 positions agree with TRBD1. Germline lookup yields CDR1 SGHAT and CDR2 FQNNGV. This CDR3 region has 14 residues. V trimming: 6 bases; J trimming: 5 bases; junction bases outside the gene matches: 8. CDR3 amino acids: CASRPTGARYGYTF. CDR3 coding DNA: TGTGCCAGCAGACCGACAGGGGCCCGTTATGGCTACACCTTC.

V and J are TRBV10-3 and TRBJ2-5, with a possible D match to TRBD2 (5 bases). Trimming removed 3 bases at V and 2 bases at J, with 10 bases between. The CDR3 is made up of 14 amino acids. Germline V gene data show CDR1 as ENHRY and CDR2 as SYGVKD. This chain's CDR3 is CAISDGGRQETQYF. The CDR3 DNA follows: TGTGCCATCAGTGACGGCGGGCGGCAAGAGACCCAGTACTTC.

The V gene is TRBV28, the J gene TRBJ2-2; the D gene is possibly TRBD1 (6 bases). The CDR3 is 14 residues long. The germline V and J ends were trimmed by 6 bases and 4 bases, with 12 bases remaining between them. Germline assignment: CDR1 MDHEN and CDR2 SYDVKM. This CDR3 reads CASRKGGRTGELFF. The CDR3 coding sequence is TGTGCCAGCAGAAAAGGGGGTCGCACCGGGGAGCTGTTTTTT.

This chain uses TRBV9 with TRBJ2-4; D gene uncertain. Trimming shortened V by 0 bases and J by 8 bases, and 12 bases separated the two germline ends. The CDR3 loop spans 14 amino acids. Germline CDR1 and CDR2: SGDLS and YYNGEE. CDR3 DNA sequence: TGTGCCAGCAGCGTAGGTCTGGCCCGGGACATTCAGTACTTC. Amino acid sequence: CASSVGLARDIQYF.

The V gene is TRBV11-2, the J gene TRBJ1-1, with 9 bases that match TRBD1. Trimming at V came to 6 bases and at J to 4 bases, leaving 9 bases not matched to a gene. This CDR3 comprises 15 residues. CDR1 and CDR2 (germline): SGHAT, FQNNGV. CDR3 in DNA: TGTGCCAGCAGTCCTTGGGACAGGGTGCCCACTGAAGCTTTCTTT. It yields the protein CASSPWDRVPTEAFF.

This sequence joins TRBV29-1 and TRBJ2-3; D possibly uses TRBD1 or TRBD2 (5 bases each). The CDR3 loop spans 13 amino acids. The V end lost 3 bases, the J end lost 7 bases, and 14 bases lay between the germline ends. The germline V gene encodes CDR1 SQVTM and CDR2 ANQGSEA. CDR3 sequence reads: CSVEWGSVYTQYF. The CDR3 nucleotides read TGCAGCGTTGAGTGGGGGTCCGTCTATACGCAGTATTTT.

V and J are TRBV5-1 and TRBJ2-7; 7 bases are a match to TRBD2. The length of the CDR3 is 15 residues. Germline V gives CDR1 SGHRS, CDR2 YFSETQ. V was clipped by 0 bases and J by 7 bases; unmatched bases: 10. The CDR3 DNA reads TGCGCCAGCAGCTTGGAGGTGGGAGGGCCTCGAGAGCAGTACTTC. Its protein product is CASSLEVGGPREQYF.